Presented here are 12 T cell receptor beta chains from one specimen sequenced in a study of T cells in women clearing cervical HPV infection. Sequencing used immunoSEQ multiplex PCR; TCRdb keeps in-frame clones, though not all of them. Its table lists over 45,000 clones. Sequenced sample: blood buffy coat. These receptors originate from a woman aged 18 to 75 with a cervical HPV16 infection that either progressed to CIN3+ or cleared (not recorded which).

As concerns this clone: The CDR3 end falls 3 residues outside the read, so it is completed with the germline J gene. The chain recombines TRBV10-3 with TRBJ2-7; TRBD1 matches at 8 bases. Germline V gives CDR1 ENHRY, CDR2 SYGVKD. This CDR3 has 16 residues. The V segment lost 8 bases and the J segment 2 bases; nucleotides outside the gene matches: 14. The covered CDR3 bases are TGTGCCATCTGGGGAACTGTGGCAGGGGGCCCCTACGAG. It is translated as CAIWGTVAGGPYE. The entire CDR3 reads CAIWGTVAGGPYEQYF.

Worth noting for this clone: The CDR3 extends 3 residues past the end of the read, so its final part is completed from the germline J gene. The chain links TRBV13 to TRBJ1-3, with D tentatively TRBD1 (5 bases). V was pared by 4 bases and J by 1 base, with 14 bases between. CDR1 is PRHDT, CDR2 FYEKMQ, per germline (reference sequence). CDR3 length: 16 residues. Incomplete CDR3 DNA: TGTGCCAGCAGCTCGAAGTGGGCAGGGTCTGGAAACACC. It encodes CASSSKWAGSGNT. The whole CDR3 reads CASSSKWAGSGNTIYF.

As regards this clone: The read stops 3 residues short of the end of the CDR3; the missing end is completed from the germline J gene. This sequence joins TRBV5-6 and TRBJ2-3; 8 nucleotides match TRBD1. CDR1 SGHDT and CDR2 YYEEEE come from the germline V gene. V lost 2 bases and J lost 3; bases outside the gene matches: 2. The length of the CDR3 is 14 residues. Here the CDR3 reads CASSFRQGTDTQYF. CDR3 DNA (partial): TGTGCCAGCAGCTTCAGACAGGGGACAGATACG.

Comment on this clone: The read ends 3 residues before the CDR3 terminus; that terminus is restored from the germline J gene. The rearrangement uses TRBV28 and TRBJ2-3, with TRBD1 matching 7 bases. V shed 5 bases and J 2 bases; nucleotides not matched to a gene: 4. CDR3 length: 14 amino acids. The germline V gene encodes CDR1 MDHEN and CDR2 SYDVKM. CDR3 bases read: TGTGCCAGCAGTCCCGGACAGGTCACAGATACG. It translates to CASSPGQVTDT. The full-length CDR3 reads as CASSPGQVTDTQYF.

The sequenced CDR3 bases are TGCAGTGCTAGAAGGACAGGACTGTACGAG. It is translated as CSARRTGLYE. The entire CDR3 sequence reads CSARRTGLYEQYF. The chain uses TRBV20-1 and TRBJ2-7; 7 nucleotides align to TRBD1. The CDR3 goes on 3 residues after the read ends, and that part is filled in from the germline J gene. J lost 4 bases, V lost 2 bases, and 5 bases had no gene match. Germline V gene data show CDR1 as DFQATT and CDR2 as SNEGSKA (reference sequence). CDR3 length: 13 residues.

CDR3: CASSLEARNTGELFF. The CDR3 DNA, read in part, is TGTGCCAGCAGCTTGGAGGCAAGGAACACCGGGGAG. V gene TRBV5-5 combines with J gene TRBJ2-2; no reliable D call. The read comes to an end 3 residues before the CDR3 does, leaving the germline J gene to fill in the end. This CDR3 is 15 amino acids long. V lost 0 bases and J lost 1, with 7 bases in between. Germline V gives CDR1 SGHKS, CDR2 YYEKEE (reference sequence).

Details on this clone: The CDR3 is cut off 3 residues early in the read; its end comes from the germline J gene. The rearrangement joins TRBV19 to TRBJ1-1; D perhaps matches TRBD1 (6 bases). V was trimmed by 6 bases and J by 6 bases, leaving 17 bases between them. This CDR3 region has 14 residues. Germline CDR1 LNHDA, CDR2 SQIVND (reference sequence). CDR3 protein: CASRGAGYFAEAFF. The CDR3 bases that were read are TGTGCCAGTAGGGGGGCAGGGTATTTCGCTGAA.

The CDR3 sequence: CASSLGPTGELFF. The sequenced part of the CDR3 DNA is TGTGCCAGCAGCTTGGGCCCTACCGGGGAG. The V and J genes are TRBV6-2 or TRBV6-3 and TRBJ2-2; D not resolved. The observed sequence ends 3 residues before the CDR3 terminus, with the missing tail filled in from the germline J gene. This CDR3 spans 13 amino acids. Trimming took off 6 bases at V and 5 bases at J, with 10 bases between the two ends. Germline V CDR1 and CDR2: MNHEY, SVGEGT.

Comments on this clone: Read coverage stops 3 residues before the CDR3 terminus; the germline J gene supplies the remainder. The chain has TRBV19 and TRBJ2-3; a possible D gene is TRBD1 (6 bases). The germline V gene encodes CDR1 LNHDA and CDR2 SQIVND (reference sequence). The CDR3 is 15 residues long. The DNA read from the CDR3 is TGTGCCAGTAGACCTAACAGGGTCAGCAATCAGCCG. Its translation is CASRPNRVSNQP. The full CDR3 protein reads CASRPNRVSNQPQYF.

In the case of this clone: Sequencing ends 3 residues short of the CDR3 end; the germline J gene provides the rest. The chain employs TRBV19 and TRBJ1-2; possible D gene TRBD1, 6 bases. In germline, CDR1 is LNHDA, CDR2 SQIVND (reference sequence). The CDR3 is 15 amino acids. CDR3 bases read: TGTGCCAGTAGTATAGCTACAGCGGGGGCCTACGAC. This translates into CASSIATAGAYD. The complete CDR3 reads CASSIATAGAYDYTF. Full variable domain (remainder filled in from reference TRBV19 and TRBJ1-2): DGGITQSPKYLFRKEGQNVTLSCEQNLNHDAMYWYRQDPGQGLRLIYYSQIVNDFQKGDIAEGYSVSREKKESFPLTVTSAQKNPTAFYLCASSIATAGAYDYTFGSGTRLTVV.

In the case of this clone: The CDR3 end is not reached by the read, which stops 3 residues before it; the germline J gene fills it in. The chain combines TRBV5-1 with TRBJ1-5; D gene unclear. Trimming stripped 2 bases from V and 5 bases from J, with 8 bases between. Germline V gene lookup returns CDR1 SGHRS and CDR2 YFSETQ. The CDR3 loop spans 13 amino acids. Partial CDR3 DNA: TGCGCCAGCAGCTTATCAGGAGATCAGCCC. Its translation is CASSLSGDQP. The whole CDR3 sequence is CASSLSGDQPQHF.

Regarding this clone: The read comes to an end 3 residues before the CDR3 does, leaving the germline J gene to fill in the end. This sequence joins TRBV4-2 and TRBJ1-6, with a possible D match to TRBD1 (6 bases). Germline V lookup: CDR1 LGHNA, CDR2 YNFKEQ. Trimming stripped 4 bases from V and 0 bases from J, with 13 bases between. The CDR3 spans 17 residues. The CDR3 DNA, read in part, is TGTGCCAGCAGCCTAGACAGGAAAAGCTCCTATAATTCACCC. Its translation is CASSLDRKSSYNSP. The entire CDR3 protein is CASSLDRKSSYNSPLHF.